Listed below are T cell receptor beta chains from one sample, sequenced in a study of CD8+CD57+ T cells in acquired aplastic anemia. TCRdb reanalysed the reads using MiXCR and keeps one entry per CDR3 protein. This table has 100,000 to 150,000 distinct CDR3 sequences, approximately 40% appearing once. What was sequenced was sorted CD4+, CD8+, or CD8+CD57+ T cells (not recorded which) from PBMCs. These receptors were obtained from a human donor with aplastic anemia. CDR3s include the opening cysteine and the closing phenylalanine or tryptophan. The D gene is left open where the match is weak. A clone size is listed for some rows: how often the clone was seen (once, few, many), or a class if it is expanded.

j_call: TRBJ2-5
clone_size: NA
d_call: TRBD2
v_call: TRBV7-8
cdr3_aa: CASSLFGGQETQYF
cdr3_nt: TGTGCCAGCAGCTTATTCGGGGGGCAAGAGACCCAGTACTTC

j_call: TRBJ1-2
clone_size: many
d_call: NA
v_call: TRBV5-5
cdr3_aa: CASSSSPARLDYGYTF
cdr3_nt: TGTGCCAGCAGCTCGAGCCCCGCCCGCCTCGACTATGGCTACACCTTC

j_call: TRBJ2-7
clone_size: NA
d_call: TRBD1
v_call: TRBV19
cdr3_aa: CASSTTGTGTGEQYF
cdr3_nt: TGTGCCAGTAGTACAACCGGGACAGGGACGGGCGAGCAGTACTTC

j_call: TRBJ1-4
clone_size: many
d_call: NA
v_call: TRBV11-2
cdr3_aa: CASSPLGGVEKLFF
cdr3_nt: TGTGCCAGCAGCCCTTTGGGAGGGGTCGAAAAACTGTTTTTT

j_call: TRBJ1-2
clone_size: NA
d_call: TRBD1
v_call: TRBV6-1
cdr3_aa: CASSRQGGGYTF
cdr3_nt: TGTGCCAGCAGTCGACAGGGAGGGGGCTACACCTTC

j_call: TRBJ1-6
clone_size: few
d_call: TRBD1
v_call: TRBV3-1
cdr3_aa: CASSRRDRLISYNSPLHF
cdr3_nt: TGTGCCAGCAGCCGCCGGGACAGGCTCATCTCCTATAATTCACCCCTCCACTTT

j_call: TRBJ1-1
clone_size: few
d_call: NA
v_call: TRBV5-1
cdr3_aa: CASSLDGPRGDKNTEAFF
cdr3_nt: TGCGCCAGCAGCTTGGACGGGCCAAGGGGGGATAAGAACACTGAAGCTTTCTTT

j_call: TRBJ1-1
clone_size: many
d_call: NA
v_call: TRBV12-3/TRBV12-4
cdr3_aa: CASGSPGLRTEAFF
cdr3_nt: TGTGCCAGCGGGTCCCCCGGATTGAGGACTGAAGCTTTCTTT

j_call: TRBJ1-2
clone_size: many
d_call: TRBD1
v_call: TRBV11-1
cdr3_aa: CASSTRDRGNYGYTF
cdr3_nt: TGTGCCAGCAGCACCCGGGACAGGGGAAACTATGGCTACACCTTC

j_call: TRBJ1-1
clone_size: NA
d_call: NA
v_call: TRBV7-9
cdr3_aa: CASSLGTQEAFF
cdr3_nt: TGTGCCAGCAGCTTAGGGACACAAGAAGCTTTCTTT

j_call: TRBJ2-3
clone_size: NA
d_call: TRBD1
v_call: TRBV10-1
cdr3_aa: CASSERQGGPTDTQYF
cdr3_nt: TGCGCCAGCTCGGAGAGACAGGGGGGGCCCACAGATACGCAGTATTTT

j_call: TRBJ1-6
clone_size: many
d_call: TRBD1
v_call: TRBV13
cdr3_aa: CASSYSGGRGSPLHF
cdr3_nt: TGTGCCAGCAGCTATTCAGGGGGCAGGGGGTCACCCCTCCACTTT

j_call: TRBJ2-2
clone_size: once
d_call: NA
v_call: TRBV4-1
cdr3_aa: CASSQQDPRTVNTGELFF
cdr3_nt: TGCGCCAGCAGCCAACAGGACCCTAGGACAGTAAACACCGGGGAGCTGTTTTTT

j_call: TRBJ1-2
clone_size: NA
d_call: TRBD1
v_call: TRBV2
cdr3_aa: CASRRDRGFGYTF
cdr3_nt: TGTGCCAGCAGACGGGACAGGGGGTTTGGCTACACCTTC

j_call: TRBJ1-4
clone_size: NA
d_call: TRBD1
v_call: TRBV11-2
cdr3_aa: CASSPTGTGGGNEKLFF
cdr3_nt: TGTGCCAGCAGCCCAACCGGGACAGGGGGCGGTAATGAAAAACTGTTTTTT

j_call: TRBJ1-6
clone_size: few
d_call: TRBD1
v_call: TRBV2
cdr3_aa: CASSDRGTGSSPLHF
cdr3_nt: TGTGCCAGCAGCGACCGCGGGACAGGGTCTTCACCCCTCCACTTT

j_call: TRBJ2-1
clone_size: many
d_call: NA
v_call: TRBV12-5
cdr3_aa: CASGLVRNEQFF
cdr3_nt: TGTGCTAGTGGTTTGGTGAGAAATGAGCAGTTCTTC

j_call: TRBJ2-1
clone_size: many
d_call: TRBD2
v_call: TRBV20-1
cdr3_aa: CRVKGRGKYNEQFF
cdr3_nt: TGCAGGGTCAAGGGGCGGGGGAAGTACAATGAGCAGTTCTTC

j_call: TRBJ2-3
clone_size: many
d_call: TRBD2
v_call: TRBV5-1
cdr3_aa: CASSPPGRETDTQYF
cdr3_nt: TGCGCCAGCAGCCCCCCAGGGAGGGAGACAGATACGCAGTATTTT

j_call: TRBJ2-3
clone_size: many
d_call: NA
v_call: TRBV2
cdr3_aa: CASSEAPLGTQYF
cdr3_nt: TGTGCCAGCAGTGAAGCCCCCCTGGGTACGCAGTATTTT

j_call: TRBJ2-5
clone_size: NA
d_call: TRBD2
v_call: TRBV5-6
cdr3_aa: CARLTTSGVAEAQYF
cdr3_nt: TGTGCTAGATTAACGACTAGCGGGGTGGCAGAGGCCCAGTACTTC

j_call: TRBJ2-7
clone_size: NA
d_call: TRBD1
v_call: TRBV27
cdr3_aa: CASSYRGRANEQYF
cdr3_nt: TGTGCCAGCAGCTACAGGGGGCGAGCGAACGAGCAGTACTTC

j_call: TRBJ2-2
clone_size: many
d_call: NA
v_call: TRBV10-3
cdr3_aa: CATMGSPGELFF
cdr3_nt: TGTGCCACCATGGGGAGTCCCGGGGAGCTGTTTTTT

j_call: TRBJ2-1
clone_size: NA
d_call: NA
v_call: TRBV3-1
cdr3_aa: CASSQENRNNEQFF
cdr3_nt: TGTGCCAGCAGCCAAGAAAACAGAAACAATGAGCAGTTCTTC

j_call: TRBJ2-7
clone_size: NA
d_call: NA
v_call: TRBV7-2
cdr3_aa: CASRGGYEQYF
cdr3_nt: TGTGCCAGCAGAGGGGGTTACGAGCAGTACTTC

j_call: TRBJ2-1
clone_size: NA
d_call: NA
v_call: TRBV30
cdr3_aa: CAWSVQRVSYNEQFF
cdr3_nt: TGTGCCTGGAGTGTACAAAGGGTCTCCTACAATGAGCAGTTCTTC

j_call: TRBJ1-2
clone_size: few
d_call: NA
v_call: TRBV28
cdr3_aa: CASNRMAGNYGYTF
cdr3_nt: TGTGCCAGCAATAGAATGGCGGGAAACTATGGCTACACCTTC

j_call: TRBJ1-2
clone_size: NA
d_call: NA
v_call: TRBV11-2
cdr3_aa: CASSLPTLGLSSGNTF
cdr3_nt: TGTGCCAGCAGCCTGCCAACTTTGGGCCTAAGCTCTGGAAACACCTTC

j_call: TRBJ1-4
clone_size: many
d_call: TRBD1
v_call: TRBV6-1
cdr3_aa: CASSRITGQGARNEKLFF
cdr3_nt: TGTGCCAGCAGTCGGATAACGGGACAGGGGGCAAGGAATGAAAAACTGTTTTTT

j_call: TRBJ2-5
clone_size: many
d_call: NA
v_call: TRBV7-2
cdr3_aa: CASSPRKMEETQYF
cdr3_nt: TGTGCCAGCAGCCCTCGGAAAATGGAAGAGACCCAGTACTTC

j_call: TRBJ2-2
clone_size: NA
d_call: TRBD2
v_call: TRBV20-1
cdr3_aa: CSAYKRGGTGELFF
cdr3_nt: TGCAGTGCCTATAAGCGGGGGGGCACCGGGGAGCTGTTTTTT

j_call: TRBJ2-4
clone_size: many
d_call: TRBD1
v_call: TRBV20-1
cdr3_aa: CSAHRQGDKNIQYF
cdr3_nt: TGCAGTGCTCACCGGCAGGGGGACAAAAACATTCAGTACTTC

j_call: TRBJ1-5
clone_size: many
d_call: NA
v_call: TRBV30
cdr3_aa: CAWSVDSNQPQHF
cdr3_nt: TGTGCCTGGAGTGTGGATAGCAATCAGCCCCAGCATTTT

j_call: TRBJ2-5
clone_size: NA
d_call: TRBD2
v_call: TRBV5-4
cdr3_aa: CASSLVRVGASGEEETQYF
cdr3_nt: TGTGCCAGCAGCTTGGTTAGGGTTGGGGCTAGCGGGGAGGAAGAGACCCAGTACTTC

j_call: TRBJ1-2
clone_size: NA
d_call: NA
v_call: TRBV30
cdr3_aa: CAWTLSMNYGYTF
cdr3_nt: TGTGCCTGGACCTTATCAATGAACTATGGCTACACCTTC

j_call: TRBJ2-3
clone_size: many
d_call: TRBD2
v_call: TRBV2
cdr3_aa: CASNRRGGPGRTDTQYF
cdr3_nt: TGTGCCAGCAATCGGCGGGGGGGCCCTGGTAGGACAGATACGCAGTATTTT

j_call: TRBJ2-5
clone_size: many
d_call: TRBD1
v_call: TRBV24-1
cdr3_aa: CATSDQGQGEETQYF
cdr3_nt: TGTGCCACCAGTGACCAGGGACAGGGGGAAGAGACCCAGTACTTC

j_call: TRBJ2-7
clone_size: NA
d_call: NA
v_call: TRBV10-3
cdr3_aa: CAISAERGEQYF
cdr3_nt: TGTGCCATCAGTGCTGAGAGGGGTGAGCAGTACTTC

j_call: TRBJ2-7
clone_size: NA
d_call: NA
v_call: TRBV7-2
cdr3_aa: CASSARDDYEQYF
cdr3_nt: TGCGCCAGCAGCGCCCGGGACGACTACGAGCAGTACTTC

j_call: TRBJ1-1
clone_size: many
d_call: NA
v_call: TRBV10-2
cdr3_aa: CASSTVGAFF
cdr3_nt: TGCGCCAGCTCCACGGTGGGAGCTTTCTTT

j_call: TRBJ1-6
clone_size: NA
d_call: NA
v_call: TRBV2
cdr3_aa: CASSEAIGANSPLHF
cdr3_nt: TGTGCCAGCAGTGAAGCGATCGGGGCTAATTCACCCCTCCACTTT

j_call: TRBJ1-4
clone_size: many
d_call: NA
v_call: TRBV7-6
cdr3_aa: CASSLRTNEKLFF
cdr3_nt: TGTGCCAGCAGCTTAAGGACTAATGAAAAACTGTTTTTT

j_call: TRBJ1-6
clone_size: many
d_call: NA
v_call: TRBV6-1
cdr3_aa: CASRQGSGSPLHF
cdr3_nt: TGTGCCAGCAGACAGGGTAGCGGTTCACCCCTCCACTTT

j_call: TRBJ1-5
clone_size: few
d_call: NA
v_call: TRBV28
cdr3_aa: CASNRGDGQPQHF
cdr3_nt: TGTGCCAGCAACCGCGGGGATGGTCAGCCCCAGCATTTT

j_call: TRBJ2-7
clone_size: NA
d_call: NA
v_call: TRBV11-1
cdr3_aa: CASSPQTATRAGRTYEQYF
cdr3_nt: TGTGCCAGCAGCCCCCAAACCGCCACCCGGGCAGGGCGAACCTACGAGCAGTACTTC

j_call: TRBJ2-2
clone_size: many
d_call: TRBD1
v_call: TRBV11-1
cdr3_aa: CASSARQGALGELFF
cdr3_nt: TGTGCCAGCAGCGCTCGACAGGGGGCGCTCGGGGAGCTGTTTTTT

j_call: TRBJ2-1
clone_size: once
d_call: TRBD2
v_call: TRBV25-1
cdr3_aa: CASSDSPSGNEQFF
cdr3_nt: TGTGCCAGCAGTGATAGCCCTAGCGGCAATGAGCAGTTCTTC

j_call: TRBJ2-7
clone_size: medium-sized
d_call: NA
v_call: TRBV10-1
cdr3_aa: CASSESGGEQYF
cdr3_nt: TGCGCCAGCAGTGAGTCTGGGGGCGAGCAGTACTTC

j_call: TRBJ2-7
clone_size: many
d_call: NA
v_call: TRBV6-1
cdr3_aa: CASTRVYEQYF
cdr3_nt: TGTGCCAGCACAAGGGTTTACGAGCAGTACTTC

j_call: TRBJ1-6
clone_size: many
d_call: NA
v_call: TRBV6-1
cdr3_aa: CASTQEGTSRSPLHF
cdr3_nt: TGTGCCAGCACCCAAGAGGGGACTTCGAGGTCACCCCTCCACTTT

j_call: TRBJ2-2
clone_size: NA
d_call: TRBD1
v_call: TRBV2
cdr3_aa: CASSMTGTGTGELFF
cdr3_nt: TGTGCCAGCAGTATGACCGGGACAGGGACCGGGGAGCTGTTTTTT

j_call: TRBJ1-1
clone_size: NA
d_call: TRBD1
v_call: TRBV10-1
cdr3_aa: CASSELVQGEAFF
cdr3_nt: TGCGCCAGCAGTGAGTTGGTACAGGGGGAAGCTTTCTTT

j_call: TRBJ1-1
clone_size: few
d_call: TRBD1
v_call: TRBV5-1
cdr3_aa: CASSPISGTALINTEAFF
cdr3_nt: TGCGCCAGCAGCCCAATTTCCGGGACAGCCCTAATAAACACTGAAGCTTTCTTT

j_call: TRBJ2-2
clone_size: many
d_call: TRBD2
v_call: TRBV19
cdr3_aa: CASRVAGVLNTGELFF
cdr3_nt: TGTGCCAGCCGTGTAGCGGGGGTCTTGAACACCGGGGAGCTGTTTTTT